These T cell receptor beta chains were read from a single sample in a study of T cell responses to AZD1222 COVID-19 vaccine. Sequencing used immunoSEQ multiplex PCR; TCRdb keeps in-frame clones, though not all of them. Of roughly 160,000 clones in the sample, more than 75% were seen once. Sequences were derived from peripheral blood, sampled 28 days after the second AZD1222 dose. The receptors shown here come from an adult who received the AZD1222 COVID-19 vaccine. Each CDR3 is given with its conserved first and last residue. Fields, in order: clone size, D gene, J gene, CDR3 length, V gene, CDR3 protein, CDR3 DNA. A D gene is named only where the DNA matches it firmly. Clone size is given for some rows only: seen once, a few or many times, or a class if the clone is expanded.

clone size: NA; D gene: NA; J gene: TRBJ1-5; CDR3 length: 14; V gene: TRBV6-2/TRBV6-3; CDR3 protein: CASSYPGPDQPQHF; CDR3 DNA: TGTGCCAGCAGTTACCCCGGTCCGGATCAGCCCCAGCATTTT
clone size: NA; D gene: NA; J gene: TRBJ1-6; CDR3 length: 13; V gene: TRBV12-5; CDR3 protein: CASSRSENSPLHF; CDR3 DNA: TGTGCTAGTTCCCGGTCCGAAAATTCACCCCTCCACTTT
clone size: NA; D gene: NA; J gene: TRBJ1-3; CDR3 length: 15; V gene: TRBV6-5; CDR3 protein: CASSRLPGTGNTIYF; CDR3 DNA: TGTGCCAGCAGTCGACTTCCAGGAACTGGAAACACCATATATTTT
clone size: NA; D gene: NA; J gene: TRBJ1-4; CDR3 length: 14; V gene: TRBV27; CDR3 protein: CASSLSGRAEKLFF; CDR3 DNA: TGTGCCAGCAGTTTATCAGGGAGGGCTGAAAAACTGTTTTTT
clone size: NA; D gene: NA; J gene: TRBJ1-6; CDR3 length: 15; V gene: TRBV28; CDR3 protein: CASSLGPSAKSPLHF; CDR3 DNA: TGTGCCAGCAGTTTAGGACCTTCGGCGAAATCACCCCTCCACTTT
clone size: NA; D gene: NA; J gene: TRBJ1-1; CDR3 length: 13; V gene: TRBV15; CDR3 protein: CATRSLVTSGAFF; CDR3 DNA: TGTGCCACTCGGTCGCTCGTGACAAGTGGAGCTTTCTTT
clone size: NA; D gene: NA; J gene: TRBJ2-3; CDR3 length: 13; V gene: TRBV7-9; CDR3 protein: CASSSGGTDTQYF; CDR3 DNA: TGTGCCAGCAGCTCCGGGGGCACAGATACGCAGTATTTT
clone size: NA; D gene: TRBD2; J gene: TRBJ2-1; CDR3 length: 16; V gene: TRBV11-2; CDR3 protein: CASSPSRSGGNNEQFF; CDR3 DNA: TGTGCCAGCAGCCCAAGTCGTAGCGGGGGGAACAATGAGCAGTTCTTC
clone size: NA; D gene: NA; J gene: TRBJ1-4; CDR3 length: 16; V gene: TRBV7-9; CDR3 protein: CASSLGAVGYNEKLFF; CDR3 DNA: TGTGCCAGCAGCCTGGGGGCCGTCGGTTATAATGAAAAACTGTTTTTT
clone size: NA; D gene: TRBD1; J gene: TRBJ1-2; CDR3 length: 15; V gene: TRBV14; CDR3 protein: CASSQAGQGHYGYTF; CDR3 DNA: TGTGCCAGCAGCCAAGCCGGACAGGGACACTATGGCTACACCTTC
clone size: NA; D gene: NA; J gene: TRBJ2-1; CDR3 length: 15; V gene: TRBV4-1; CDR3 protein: CASSLRVSGGNEQFF; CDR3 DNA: TGCGCCAGCAGCCTAAGGGTATCGGGTGGCAATGAGCAGTTCTTC
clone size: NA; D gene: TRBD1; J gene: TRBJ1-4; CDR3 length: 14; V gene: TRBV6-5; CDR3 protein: CASRAGTVAEKLFF; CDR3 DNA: TGTGCCAGCAGAGCCGGGACAGTCGCTGAAAAACTGTTTTTT
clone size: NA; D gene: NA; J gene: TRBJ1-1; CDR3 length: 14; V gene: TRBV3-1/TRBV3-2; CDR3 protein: CASSQAIGDTEAFF; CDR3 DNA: TGTGCCAGCAGCCAAGCTATTGGGGACACTGAAGCTTTCTTT
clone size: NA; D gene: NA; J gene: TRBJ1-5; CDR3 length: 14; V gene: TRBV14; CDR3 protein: CASSPNRECQPQHF; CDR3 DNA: TGTGCCAGCAGCCCAAACAGGGAGTGCCAGCCCCAGCATTTT
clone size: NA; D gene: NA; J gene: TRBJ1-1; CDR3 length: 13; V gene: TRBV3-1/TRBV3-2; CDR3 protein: CASSQEKVRNAFF; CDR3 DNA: TGTGCCAGCAGCCAAGAGAAGGTACGGAATGCTTTCTTT
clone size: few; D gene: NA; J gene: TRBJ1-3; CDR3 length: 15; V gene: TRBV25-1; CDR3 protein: CASSERRREGNTIYF; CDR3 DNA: TGTGCCAGCAGTGAACGGCGCAGGGAAGGAAACACCATATATTTT
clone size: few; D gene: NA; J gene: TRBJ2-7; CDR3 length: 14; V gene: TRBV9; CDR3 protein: CASSPEGQPYEQYF; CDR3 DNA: TGTGCCAGCAGCCCTGAGGGGCAGCCCTACGAGCAGTACTTC
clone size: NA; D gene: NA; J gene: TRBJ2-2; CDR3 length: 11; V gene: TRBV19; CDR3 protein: CASEEGGELFF; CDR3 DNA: TGTGCCAGTGAGGAGGGCGGGGAGCTGTTTTTT
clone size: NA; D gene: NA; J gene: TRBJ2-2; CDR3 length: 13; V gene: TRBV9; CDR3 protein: CASSAGSPGELFF; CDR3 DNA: TGTGCCAGCAGCGCCGGCTCCCCCGGGGAGCTGTTTTTT
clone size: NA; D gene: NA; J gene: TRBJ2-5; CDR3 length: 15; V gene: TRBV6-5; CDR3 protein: CASSFGPNDQETQYF; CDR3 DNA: TGTGCCAGCAGTTTTGGGCCGAACGATCAAGAGACCCAGTACTTC
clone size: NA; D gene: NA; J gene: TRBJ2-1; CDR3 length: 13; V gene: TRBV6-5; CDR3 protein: CASSYGGYNEQFF; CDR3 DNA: TGTGCCAGCAGTTACGGGGGGTACAATGAGCAGTTCTTC
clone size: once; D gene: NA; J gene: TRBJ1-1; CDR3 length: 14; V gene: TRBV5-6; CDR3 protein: CASVSHPEDTEAFF; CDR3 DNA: TGTGCCAGCGTATCACATCCTGAGGACACTGAAGCTTTCTTT
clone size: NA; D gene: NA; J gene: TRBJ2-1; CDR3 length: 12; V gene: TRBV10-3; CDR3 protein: CAITSGGNEQFF; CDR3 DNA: TGTGCCATCACCTCTGGGGGCAATGAGCAGTTCTTC
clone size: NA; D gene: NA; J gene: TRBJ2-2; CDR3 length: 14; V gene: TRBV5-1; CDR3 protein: CASSVDLDTGELFF; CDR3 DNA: TGCGCCAGCAGCGTAGACCTCGACACCGGGGAGCTGTTTTTT
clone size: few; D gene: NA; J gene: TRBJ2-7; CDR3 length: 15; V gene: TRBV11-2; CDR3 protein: CASSLTPGSSYEQYF; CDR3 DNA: TGTGCCAGCAGCTTAACCCCAGGTTCCTCCTACGAGCAGTACTTC
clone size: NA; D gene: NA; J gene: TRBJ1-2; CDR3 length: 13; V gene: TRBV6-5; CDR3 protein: CASSYVSSYGYTF; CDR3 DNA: TGTGCCAGCAGTTACGTCTCCAGCTATGGCTACACCTTC
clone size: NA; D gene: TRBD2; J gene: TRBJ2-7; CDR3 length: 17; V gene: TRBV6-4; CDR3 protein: CASSDVTSGDLPKEQYF; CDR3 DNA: TGTGCCAGCAGCGACGTGACTAGCGGGGACCTTCCTAAAGAGCAGTACTTC
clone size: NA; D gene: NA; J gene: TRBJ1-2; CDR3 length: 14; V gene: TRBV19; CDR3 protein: CASNEKGSWYGYTF; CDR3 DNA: TGTGCCAGTAACGAAAAGGGTAGTTGGTATGGCTACACCTTC
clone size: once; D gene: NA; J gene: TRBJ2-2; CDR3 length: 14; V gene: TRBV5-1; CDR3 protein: CASSSGYGTGELFF; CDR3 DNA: TGCGCCAGCAGCTCGGGGTACGGCACCGGGGAGCTGTTTTTT
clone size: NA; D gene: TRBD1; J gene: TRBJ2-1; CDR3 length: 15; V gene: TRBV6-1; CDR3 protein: CASSDRQGSTAEQFF; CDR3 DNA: TGTGCCAGCAGTGATAGACAGGGTAGTACGGCTGAGCAGTTCTTC
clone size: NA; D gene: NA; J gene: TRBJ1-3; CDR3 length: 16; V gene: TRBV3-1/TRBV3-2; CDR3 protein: CASSQRDGGAGNTIYF; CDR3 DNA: TGTGCCAGCAGCCAAAGGGACGGCGGAGCTGGAAACACCATATATTTT
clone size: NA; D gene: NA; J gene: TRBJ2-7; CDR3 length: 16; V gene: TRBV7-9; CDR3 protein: CASSLVGGISSYEQYF; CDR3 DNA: TGTGCCAGCAGCTTAGTCGGGGGCATAAGCTCCTACGAGCAGTACTTC
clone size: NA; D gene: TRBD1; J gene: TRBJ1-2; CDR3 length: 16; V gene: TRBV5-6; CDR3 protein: CASSTLRDRVEYGYTF; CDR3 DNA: TGTGCCAGCAGCACGTTAAGGGACAGGGTAGAATATGGCTACACCTTC
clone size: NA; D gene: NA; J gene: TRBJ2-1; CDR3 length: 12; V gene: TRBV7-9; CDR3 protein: CASPAPYNEQFF; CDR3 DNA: TGTGCCAGTCCCGCCCCCTACAATGAGCAGTTCTTC
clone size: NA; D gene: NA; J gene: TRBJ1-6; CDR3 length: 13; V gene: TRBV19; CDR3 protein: CASNDRYNSPLHF; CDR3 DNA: TGTGCCAGTAATGACCGATATAATTCACCCCTCCACTTT
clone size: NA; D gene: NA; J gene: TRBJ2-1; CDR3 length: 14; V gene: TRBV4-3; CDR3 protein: CASSLVGDRNEQFF; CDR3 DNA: TGCGCCAGCAGCTTAGTGGGGGACCGAAATGAGCAGTTCTTC
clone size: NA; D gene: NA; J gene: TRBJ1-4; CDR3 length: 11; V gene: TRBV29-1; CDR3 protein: CSVVDKEKLFF; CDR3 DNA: TGCAGCGTTGTAGACAAGGAAAAACTGTTTTTT
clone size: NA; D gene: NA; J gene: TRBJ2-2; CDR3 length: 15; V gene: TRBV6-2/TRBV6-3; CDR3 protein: CASSWRTANTGELFF; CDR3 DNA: TGTGCCAGCAGTTGGAGGACAGCGAACACCGGGGAGCTGTTTTTT
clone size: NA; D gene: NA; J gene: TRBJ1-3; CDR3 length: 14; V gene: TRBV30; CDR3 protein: CAWSVRTAGNTIYF; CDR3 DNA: TGTGCCTGGAGTGTTCGGACAGCTGGAAACACCATATATTTT
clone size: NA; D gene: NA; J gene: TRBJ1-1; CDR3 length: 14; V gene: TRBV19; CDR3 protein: CASSVTVSNTEAFF; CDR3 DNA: TGTGCCAGTAGTGTGACAGTATCGAACACTGAAGCTTTCTTT
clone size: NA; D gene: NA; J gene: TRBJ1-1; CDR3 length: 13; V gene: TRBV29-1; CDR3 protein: CSVVIGGSQEAFF; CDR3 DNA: TGCAGCGTTGTTATAGGAGGTAGTCAGGAAGCTTTCTTT
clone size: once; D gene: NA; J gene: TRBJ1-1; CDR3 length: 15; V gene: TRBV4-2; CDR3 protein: CASSQVSQGNTEAFF; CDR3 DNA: TGTGCCAGCAGCCAAGTGAGTCAGGGGAACACTGAAGCTTTCTTT
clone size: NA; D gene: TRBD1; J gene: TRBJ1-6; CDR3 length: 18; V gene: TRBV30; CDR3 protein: CAWSPGTGVTPNNSPLHF; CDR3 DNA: TGTGCCTGGAGTCCCGGGACAGGGGTCACTCCGAATAATTCACCCCTCCACTTT
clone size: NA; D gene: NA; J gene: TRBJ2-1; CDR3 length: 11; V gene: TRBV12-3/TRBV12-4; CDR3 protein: CASSSYNEQFF; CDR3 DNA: TGTGCCAGCAGCTCCTACAATGAGCAGTTCTTC
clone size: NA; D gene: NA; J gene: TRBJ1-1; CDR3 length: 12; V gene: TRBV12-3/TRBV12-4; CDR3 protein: CASSPPGFRAFF; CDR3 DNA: TGTGCCAGCAGTCCTCCAGGGTTTCGGGCTTTCTTT
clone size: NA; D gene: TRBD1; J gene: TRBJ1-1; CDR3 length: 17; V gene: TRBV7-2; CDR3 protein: CASSFRTGGSRSTEAFF; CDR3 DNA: TGTGCCAGCAGCTTTAGGACAGGCGGTTCACGTAGCACTGAAGCTTTCTTT
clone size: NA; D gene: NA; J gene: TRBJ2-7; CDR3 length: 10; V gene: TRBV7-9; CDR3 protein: CASSLDEQYF; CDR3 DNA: TGTGCCAGCAGCTTGGACGAGCAGTACTTC
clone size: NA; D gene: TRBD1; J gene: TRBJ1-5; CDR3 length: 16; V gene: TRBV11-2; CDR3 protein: CASSFGGQGGNQPQHF; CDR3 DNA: TGTGCCAGCAGCTTCGGGGGACAGGGCGGCAATCAGCCCCAGCATTTT
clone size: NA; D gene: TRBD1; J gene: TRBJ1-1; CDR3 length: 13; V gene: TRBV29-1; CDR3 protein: CSAGQGVNTEAFF; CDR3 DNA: TGCAGCGCCGGACAGGGGGTGAACACTGAAGCTTTCTTT
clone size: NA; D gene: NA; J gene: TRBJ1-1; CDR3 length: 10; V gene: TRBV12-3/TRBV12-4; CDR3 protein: CASRRDPAFF; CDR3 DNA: TGTGCCAGCAGGAGGGATCCGGCTTTCTTT
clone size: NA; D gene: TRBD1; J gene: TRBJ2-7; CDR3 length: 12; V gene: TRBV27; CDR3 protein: CASGRDRAEQYF; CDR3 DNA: TGTGCCAGCGGCCGGGACAGGGCCGAGCAGTACTTC
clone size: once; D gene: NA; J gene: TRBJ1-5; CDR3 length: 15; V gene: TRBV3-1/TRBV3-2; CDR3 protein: CASSQTRDASQPQHF; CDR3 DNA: TGTGCCAGCAGCCAGACCAGGGACGCATCCCAGCCCCAGCATTTT
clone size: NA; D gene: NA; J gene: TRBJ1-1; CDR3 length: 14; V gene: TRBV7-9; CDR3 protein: CASSLEALNTEAFF; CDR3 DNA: TGTGCCAGCAGCTTAGAGGCCCTGAACACTGAAGCTTTCTTT
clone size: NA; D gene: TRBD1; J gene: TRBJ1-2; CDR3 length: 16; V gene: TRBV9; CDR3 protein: CASSTPSRGLNYGYTF; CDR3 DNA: TGTGCCAGCAGCACTCCTTCCAGGGGGCTTAACTATGGCTACACCTTC
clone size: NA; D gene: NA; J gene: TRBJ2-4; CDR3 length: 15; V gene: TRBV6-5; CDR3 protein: CAATGALWEKNIQYF; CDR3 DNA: TGTGCCGCGACTGGGGCATTATGGGAAAAAAACATTCAGTACTTC
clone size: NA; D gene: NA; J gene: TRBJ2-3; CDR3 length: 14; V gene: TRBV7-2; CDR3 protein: CASSLALVRDTQYF; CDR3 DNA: TGTGCCAGCAGCTTAGCGCTTGTCCGGGATACGCAGTATTTT